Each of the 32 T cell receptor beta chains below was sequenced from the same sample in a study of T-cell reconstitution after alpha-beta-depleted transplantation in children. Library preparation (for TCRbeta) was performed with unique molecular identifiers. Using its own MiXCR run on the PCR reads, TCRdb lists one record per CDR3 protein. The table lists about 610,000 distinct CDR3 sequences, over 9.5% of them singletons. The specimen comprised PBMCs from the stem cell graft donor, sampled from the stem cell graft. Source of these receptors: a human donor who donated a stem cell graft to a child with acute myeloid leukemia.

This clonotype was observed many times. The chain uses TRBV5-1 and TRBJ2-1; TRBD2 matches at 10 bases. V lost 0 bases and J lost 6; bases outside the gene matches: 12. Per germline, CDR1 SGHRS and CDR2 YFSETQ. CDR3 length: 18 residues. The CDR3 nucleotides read TGCGCCAGCAGCTTGGCCACACCACTAGCGGGAAGGTTCAATGAGCAGTTCTTC. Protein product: CASSLATPLAGRFNEQFF.

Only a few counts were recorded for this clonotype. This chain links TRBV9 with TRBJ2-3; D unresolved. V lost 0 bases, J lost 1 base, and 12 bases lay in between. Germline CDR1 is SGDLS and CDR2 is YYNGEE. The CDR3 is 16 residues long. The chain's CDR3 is CASSVESGWGTDTQYF. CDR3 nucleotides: TGTGCCAGCAGCGTAGAATCGGGTTGGGGCACAGATACGCAGTATTTT.

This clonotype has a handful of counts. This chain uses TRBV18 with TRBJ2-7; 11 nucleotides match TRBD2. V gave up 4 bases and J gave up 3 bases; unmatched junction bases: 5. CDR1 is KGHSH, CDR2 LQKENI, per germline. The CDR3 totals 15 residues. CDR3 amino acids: CASSQASGRFYEQYF. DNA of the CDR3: TGTGCCAGCTCACAGGCTAGCGGGAGGTTCTACGAGCAGTACTTC.

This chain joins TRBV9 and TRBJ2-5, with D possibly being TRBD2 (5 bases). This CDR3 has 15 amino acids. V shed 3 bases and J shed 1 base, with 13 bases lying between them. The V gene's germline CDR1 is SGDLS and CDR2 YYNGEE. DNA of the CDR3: TGTGCCAGCAGCGCTTACGGACGGGGCCAAGAGACCCAGTACTTC. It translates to CASSAYGRGQETQYF.

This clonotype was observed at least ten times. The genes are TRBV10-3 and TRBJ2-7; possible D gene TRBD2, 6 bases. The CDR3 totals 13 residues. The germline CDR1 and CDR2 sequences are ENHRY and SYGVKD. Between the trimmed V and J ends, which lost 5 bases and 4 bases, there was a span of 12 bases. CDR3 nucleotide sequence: TGTGCCATCAGTCTGGCGGGAAAATACGAGCAGTACTTC. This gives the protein CAISLAGKYEQYF.

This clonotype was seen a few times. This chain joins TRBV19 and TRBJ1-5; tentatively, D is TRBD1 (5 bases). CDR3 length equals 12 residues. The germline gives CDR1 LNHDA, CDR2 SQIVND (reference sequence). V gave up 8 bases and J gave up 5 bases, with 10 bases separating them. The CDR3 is CASCQGDQPQHF. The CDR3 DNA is TGTGCCAGTTGCCAGGGCGATCAGCCCCAGCATTTT.

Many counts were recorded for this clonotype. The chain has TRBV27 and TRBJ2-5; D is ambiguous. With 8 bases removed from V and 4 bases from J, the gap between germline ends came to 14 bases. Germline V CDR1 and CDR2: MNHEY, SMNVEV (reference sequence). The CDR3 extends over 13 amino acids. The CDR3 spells CASRSLVGETQYF. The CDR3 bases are TGTGCCAGCCGGTCTCTTGTGGGAGAGACCCAGTACTTC.

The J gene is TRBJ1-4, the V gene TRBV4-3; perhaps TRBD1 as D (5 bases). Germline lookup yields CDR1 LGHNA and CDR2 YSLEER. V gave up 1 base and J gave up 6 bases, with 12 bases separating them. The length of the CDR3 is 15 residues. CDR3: CASSQGDRRDEKLFF. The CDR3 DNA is TGCGCCAGCAGCCAAGGGGACCGTCGCGATGAAAAACTGTTTTTT.

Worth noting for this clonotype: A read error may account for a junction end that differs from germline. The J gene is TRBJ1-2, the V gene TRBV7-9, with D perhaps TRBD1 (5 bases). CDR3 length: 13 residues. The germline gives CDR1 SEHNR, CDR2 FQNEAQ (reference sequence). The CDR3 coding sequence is TGTGCCAGCCGCTTCGGGGGGACCTATGGCTACACCTTC. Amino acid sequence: CASRFGGTYGYTF.

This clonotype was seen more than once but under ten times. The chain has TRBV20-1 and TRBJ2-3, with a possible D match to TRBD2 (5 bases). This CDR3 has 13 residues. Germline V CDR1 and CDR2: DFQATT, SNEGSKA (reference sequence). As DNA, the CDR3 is TGCACCTGGAGACGGGATAGCACAGATACGCAGTATTTT. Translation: CTWRRDSTDTQYF.

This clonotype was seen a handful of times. In DNA form, the CDR3 reads TGTGCCAGCAAACGGGTCTTTACAGGGGCCGACTATGGCTACACCTTC. Encoded protein: CASKRVFTGADYGYTF. The V gene is TRBV27, the J gene TRBJ1-2; 7 bases line up with TRBD1. This CDR3 has 16 residues. CDR1 is MNHEY, CDR2 SMNVEV, per germline (reference sequence). V lost 7 bases to trimming and J lost 3 bases; unmatched junction nucleotides: 14.

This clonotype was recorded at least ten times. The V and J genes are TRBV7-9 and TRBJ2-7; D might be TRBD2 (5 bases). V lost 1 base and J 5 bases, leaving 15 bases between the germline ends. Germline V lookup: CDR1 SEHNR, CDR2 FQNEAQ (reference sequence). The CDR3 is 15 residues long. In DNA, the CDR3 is TGTGCCAGCAGCTTAGTAGATCGGGGTCGGGACGAGCAGTACTTC. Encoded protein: CASSLVDRGRDEQYF.

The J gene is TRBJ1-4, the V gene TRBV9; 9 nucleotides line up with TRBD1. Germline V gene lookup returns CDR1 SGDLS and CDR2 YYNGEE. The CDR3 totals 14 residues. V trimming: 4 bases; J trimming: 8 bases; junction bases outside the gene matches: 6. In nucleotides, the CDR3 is TGTGCCAGCAGCTACACAGGGGGCAAGGAAAAACTGTTTTTT. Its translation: CASSYTGGKEKLFF.

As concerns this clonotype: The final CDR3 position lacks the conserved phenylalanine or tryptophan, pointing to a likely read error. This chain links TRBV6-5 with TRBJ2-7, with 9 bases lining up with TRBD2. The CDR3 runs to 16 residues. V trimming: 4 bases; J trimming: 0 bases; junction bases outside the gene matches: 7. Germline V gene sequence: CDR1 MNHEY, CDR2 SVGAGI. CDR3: CASSSRTSASSYEQYL. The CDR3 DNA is TGTGCCAGCAGTTCTCGGACTAGCGCCAGCTCCTACGAGCAGTACTTG.

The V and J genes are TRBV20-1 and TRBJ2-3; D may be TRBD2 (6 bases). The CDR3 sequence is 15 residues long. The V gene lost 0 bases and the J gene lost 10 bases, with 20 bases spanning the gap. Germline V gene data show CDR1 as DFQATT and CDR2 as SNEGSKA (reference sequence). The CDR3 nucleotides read TGCAGTGCTAGAGATCCGGGGGAGGCGGTTAGTGCGCAGTATTTT. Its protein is CSARDPGEAVSAQYF.

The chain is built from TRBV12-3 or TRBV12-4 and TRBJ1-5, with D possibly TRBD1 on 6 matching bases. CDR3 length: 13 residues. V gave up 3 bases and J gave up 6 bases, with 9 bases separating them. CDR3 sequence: CASSFGTSQPQHF. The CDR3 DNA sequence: TGTGCCAGCAGTTTTGGGACAAGTCAGCCCCAGCATTTT.

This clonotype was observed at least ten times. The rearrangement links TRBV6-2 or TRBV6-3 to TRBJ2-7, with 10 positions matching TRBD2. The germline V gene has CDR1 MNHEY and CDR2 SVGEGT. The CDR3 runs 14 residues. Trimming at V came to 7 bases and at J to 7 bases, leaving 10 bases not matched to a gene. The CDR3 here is CASKLAGPLLEQYF. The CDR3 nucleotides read TGTGCCAGCAAACTAGCGGGACCTCTCTTGGAGCAGTACTTC.

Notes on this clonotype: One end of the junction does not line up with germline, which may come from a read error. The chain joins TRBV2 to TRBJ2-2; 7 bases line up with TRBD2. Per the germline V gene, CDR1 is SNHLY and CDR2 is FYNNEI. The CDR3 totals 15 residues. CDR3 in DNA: TGTACCAGCAGTACCGGACTAGTGGGCACCGGGGAGCTGTTTTTT. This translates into CTSSTGLVGTGELFF.

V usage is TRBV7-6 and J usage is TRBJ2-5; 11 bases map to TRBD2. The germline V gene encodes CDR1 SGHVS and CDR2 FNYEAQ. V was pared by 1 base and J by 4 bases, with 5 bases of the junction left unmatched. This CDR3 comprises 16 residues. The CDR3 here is CASSLVVAGGPETQYF. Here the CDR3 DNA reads TGTGCCAGCAGCTTAGTGGTAGCGGGAGGGCCAGAGACCCAGTACTTC.

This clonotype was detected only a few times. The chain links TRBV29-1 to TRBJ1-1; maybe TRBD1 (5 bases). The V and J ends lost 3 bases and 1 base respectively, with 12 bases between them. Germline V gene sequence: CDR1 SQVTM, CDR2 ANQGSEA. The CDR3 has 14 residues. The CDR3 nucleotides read TGCAGCGTTGATAGGTGGCAGGGGAACACTGAAGCTTTCTTT. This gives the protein CSVDRWQGNTEAFF.

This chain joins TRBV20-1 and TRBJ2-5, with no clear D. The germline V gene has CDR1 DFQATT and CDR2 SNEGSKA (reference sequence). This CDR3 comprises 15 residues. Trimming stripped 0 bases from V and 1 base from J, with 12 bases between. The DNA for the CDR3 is TGCAGTGCTAGAGATCGAGTCAAAGGCCAAGAGACCCAGTACTTC. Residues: CSARDRVKGQETQYF.

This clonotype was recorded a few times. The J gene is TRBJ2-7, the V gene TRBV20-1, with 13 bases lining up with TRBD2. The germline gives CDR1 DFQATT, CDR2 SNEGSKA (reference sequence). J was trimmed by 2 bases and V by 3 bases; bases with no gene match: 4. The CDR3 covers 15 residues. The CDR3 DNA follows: TGCAGTGCTAGGGGGGGACTAGCGGGACCCTACGAGCAGTACTTC. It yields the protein CSARGGLAGPYEQYF.

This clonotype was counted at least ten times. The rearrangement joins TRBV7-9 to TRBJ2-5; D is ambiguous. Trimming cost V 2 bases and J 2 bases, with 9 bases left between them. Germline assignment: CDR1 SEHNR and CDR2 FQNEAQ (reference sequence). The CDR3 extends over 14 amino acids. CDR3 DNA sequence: TGTGCCAGCAGCTTATTCCTGGGACAAGAGACCCAGTACTTC. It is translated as CASSLFLGQETQYF.

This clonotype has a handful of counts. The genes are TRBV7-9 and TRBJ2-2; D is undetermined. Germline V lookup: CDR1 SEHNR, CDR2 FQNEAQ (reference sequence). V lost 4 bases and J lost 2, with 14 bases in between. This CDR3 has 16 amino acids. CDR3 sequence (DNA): TGTGCCAGCAGCTCCGGACCGAGCAGAAACACCGGGGAGCTGTTTTTT. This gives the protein CASSSGPSRNTGELFF.

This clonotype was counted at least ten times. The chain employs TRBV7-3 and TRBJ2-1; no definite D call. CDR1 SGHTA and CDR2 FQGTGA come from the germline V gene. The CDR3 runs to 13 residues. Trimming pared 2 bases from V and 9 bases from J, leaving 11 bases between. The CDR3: CASSLLVQAEQFF. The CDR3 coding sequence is TGTGCCAGCAGCTTACTAGTCCAAGCTGAGCAGTTCTTC.

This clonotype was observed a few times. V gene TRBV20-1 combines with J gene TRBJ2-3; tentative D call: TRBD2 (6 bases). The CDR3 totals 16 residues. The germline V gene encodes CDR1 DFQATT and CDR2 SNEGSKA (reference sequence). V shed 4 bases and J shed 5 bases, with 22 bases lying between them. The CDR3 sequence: CSAKAQVGAGRDTQYF. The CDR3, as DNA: TGCAGTGCTAAGGCGCAAGTCGGCGCGGGAAGAGATACGCAGTATTTT.

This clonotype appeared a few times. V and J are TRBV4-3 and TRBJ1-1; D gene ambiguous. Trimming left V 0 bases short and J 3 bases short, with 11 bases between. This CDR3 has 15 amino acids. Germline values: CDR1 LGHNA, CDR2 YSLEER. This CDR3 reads CASSQDRRTDTEAFF. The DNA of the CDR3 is TGCGCCAGCAGCCAAGATCGCAGGACCGACACTGAAGCTTTCTTT.

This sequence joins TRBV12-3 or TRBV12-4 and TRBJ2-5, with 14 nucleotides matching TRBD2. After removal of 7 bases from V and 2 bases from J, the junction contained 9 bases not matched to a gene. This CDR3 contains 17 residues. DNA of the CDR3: TGTGCCAGCACTTGGACTAGCGGGAGGATCCTACAAGAGACCCAGTACTTC. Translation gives CASTWTSGRILQETQYF.

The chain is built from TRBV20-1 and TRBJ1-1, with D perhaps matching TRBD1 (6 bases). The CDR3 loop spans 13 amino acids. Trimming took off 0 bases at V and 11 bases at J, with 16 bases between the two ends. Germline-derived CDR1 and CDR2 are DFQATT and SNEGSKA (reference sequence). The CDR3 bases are TGCAGTGCTAGAGATGCCCCGGGGGGCGCGGCTTTCTTT. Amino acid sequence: CSARDAPGGAAFF.

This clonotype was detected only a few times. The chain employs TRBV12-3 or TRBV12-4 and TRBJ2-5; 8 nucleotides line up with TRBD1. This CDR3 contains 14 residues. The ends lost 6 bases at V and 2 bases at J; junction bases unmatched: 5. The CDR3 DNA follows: TGTGCCAGCAGGCTCCGGGACAGGCAAGAGACCCAGTACTTC. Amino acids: CASRLRDRQETQYF.

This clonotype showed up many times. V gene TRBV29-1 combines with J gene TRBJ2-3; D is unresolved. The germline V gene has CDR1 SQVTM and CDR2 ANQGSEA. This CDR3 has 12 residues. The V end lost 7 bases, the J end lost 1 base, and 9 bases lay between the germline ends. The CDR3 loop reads CSERPGTDTQYF. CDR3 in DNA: TGCAGCGAACGGCCCGGCACAGATACGCAGTATTTT.

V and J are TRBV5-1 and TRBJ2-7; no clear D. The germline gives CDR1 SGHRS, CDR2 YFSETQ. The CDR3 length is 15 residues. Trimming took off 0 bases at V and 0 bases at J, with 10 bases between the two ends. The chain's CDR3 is CASSLAPAHSYEQYF. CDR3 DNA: TGCGCCAGCAGCTTGGCCCCGGCCCACTCCTACGAGCAGTACTTC.